The sequence of this TCR beta chain was determined in a study of shared clonotypes between healthy human individuals (dated by TCRdb to about 2020). For the study in its entirety: The cohort included a few men and two women between 18 and 49 years of age. For each donor, three plates each were used for CD4 naive and CD4 memory, two plates were used for CD8 naive, and one plate was used for CD8 memory. To estimate repertoire size and how much clonotype sharing occurs between individuals, the study deeply sequenced the blood TCR repertoires of 4 to 6 healthy adults. Different laboratories and diverse techniques were used to prepare libraries and sequence TCR repertoires, to increase sequencing depth and limit assay-specific biases. Between about 0.9 and 8.9 billion PBMCs per donor were obtained by leukapheresis. On the study overall, not on this receptor specifically: Even with the large sequencing depth, rarefaction of the sorted-subset datasets indicated that sequencing was incomplete. Pairwise subsampling led to the expectation that sequencing depth would affect the degree of clonotype sharing among donors. Sharing across several donors was observed for around 5% of naive CD4, over 3% of naive CD8, over 2% of memory CD4, and roughly 0.4% of memory CD8 clonotypes. Compared with non-shared clonotypes, the clonotypes found in all four sorted-subset donors had higher generation probabilities. Sampling was restricted to blood, and TCR repertoires in tissues likely differ from the TCR repertoires found in blood. Naive subsets generally had larger estimated clonotype richness than memory subsets did. Because the study included only a small number of donors, the genetic and exposure-history diversity represented was limited.

On this clone itself: There is no known antigen for this receptor. The sample holds no much larger clone one base away, and base qualities are not on file.

Healthy HIV-negative adults with no recently reported acute infections or vaccinations were included as donors. Every donor was a Caucasian adult residing in Nashville, Tennessee, USA. CD4+ T cells were enriched by magnetic negative selection; naive cells were then positively selected on CD45RA, and the negative fraction formed the memory subset. Blood was collected by leukapheresis, and PBMCs were isolated by Ficoll-Histopaque density gradient centrifugation and then cryopreserved in liquid nitrogen vapor phase. Analytical flow cytometry was used to check the purity and quantity of every magnetically sorted T cell population. Genomic DNA was isolated from each sorted fraction and quantified by UV absorbance on a Nanodrop 2000c. Using the deep immunoSEQ assay, multiplex PCR amplified TCR CDR3 regions from genomic DNA. Extracted genomic DNA from each cell subset was spread evenly across all wells of several immunoSEQ 96-well plates, with each plate serving as a replicate. For sorted subsets, approximately 0.2 ug of genomic DNA, equivalent to 25,000 to 30,000 T cell genomes, went into each replicate PCR. Purified libraries were measured with a Qubit 3.0 fluorometer, size-checked on a Bioanalyzer 2100, and measured again with the KAPA Library Quantification kit. A separate single-read 150-cycle Illumina NextSeq 550 flow cell was used to sequence each immunoSEQ 96-well plate. As for the original processing: Because only junctional sequences without quality scores were contained in the immunoSEQ output, filtering matching that applied to full-length reads could not be performed. To assign V/J genes and CDR3, sequences were annotated using PyIR, a Python wrapper for IgBLAST v1.9, with IMGT germline references. Any read was removed if the V/J assignment was weak (E-value above 1e-6), the CDR3 was missing, or the read contained stop codons, out-of-frame junctions, or ambiguous translated residues. A V3J clonotype was defined by an identical inferred V gene, J gene, and CDR3 amino acid sequence. Percentage overlap between repertoires was calculated by dividing the number of shared unique clonotypes by the size of the smaller repertoire. RTK rarefaction, the Chao1 estimator, and Recon v2.1 estimates of unobserved clonotypes were used to assess repertoire richness. Generation probabilities were computed with OLGA for all TCRbeta clonotypes obtained by the gDNA method from several donors. This immuneACCESS table, as held by TCRdb, lists in-frame sequences with V and J called but not all clones. Of the missing ones, under half trace to an unresolved V gene in checked studies; the others have no known cause. The V and J calls and clone size are taken from that table; D and trimming were inferred from the DNA. In all, the sample holds 2,100,000 or so clones, and around 95% of those were seen once. Over 0.1% of the sample rests with the top ten.

The TCR originated in a man aged 18 to 30 in good health. The sample was naive CD4+ T cells sorted from blood. Explained via the paper, the cell subset or site label denotes: CD45RA+ positively selected.

The CDR3 here reads CASGQRLETQYF. The nucleotide sequence reads TGTGCCAGCGGACAGAGGTTAGAGACCCAGTACTTC. The chain is encoded by TRBV7-2 joined to TRBJ2-5, with TRBD1 perhaps the D gene, on 6 matching bases. The cysteine opens and the phenylalanine closes a CDR3 of 12 amino acids. The entry retains the CDR3 DNA only, 36 bases that are in frame from base 1. Via the germline V gene, CDR1 is SGHTA and CDR2 FQGNSA. The junction carries 11 bases between V and J, which are trimmed by 8 bases and 4 bases respectively.